The sequence of this T cell receptor (beta chain) was determined in a study of blood T cell repertoires in COVID-19. As processed by the authors: Reference gene primer amplification gave estimated nucleated cell counts. Only in-frame clones appear in the TCRdb table, and some are missing; sequencing was by immunoSEQ multiplex PCR. V and J calls and clone size follow that table, whereas D and trimming were derived from the DNA. The repertoire includes more than 100,000 clones, about 86% of them detected once, and about 16% sits in the top ten. V dropped 1 base and J dropped 8 bases, with 18 bases sitting between them. The germline gives CDR1 LGHDT, CDR2 YNNKEL (reference sequence). The CDR3 runs 16 residues. This clone has a single count.

Specimen: peripheral blood. The TCR sequence derives from a woman in her forties or fifties with acute or convalescent COVID-19. The genes are TRBV3-1 (or the pseudogene TRBV3-2) and TRBJ2-1, with TRBD2 as a possible D gene (6 bases). The CDR3 loop is CASSQVRGTFRDEQFF. The CDR3 DNA is TGTGCCAGCAGCCAAGTCCGGGGGACGTTTAGGGATGAGCAGTTCTTC.